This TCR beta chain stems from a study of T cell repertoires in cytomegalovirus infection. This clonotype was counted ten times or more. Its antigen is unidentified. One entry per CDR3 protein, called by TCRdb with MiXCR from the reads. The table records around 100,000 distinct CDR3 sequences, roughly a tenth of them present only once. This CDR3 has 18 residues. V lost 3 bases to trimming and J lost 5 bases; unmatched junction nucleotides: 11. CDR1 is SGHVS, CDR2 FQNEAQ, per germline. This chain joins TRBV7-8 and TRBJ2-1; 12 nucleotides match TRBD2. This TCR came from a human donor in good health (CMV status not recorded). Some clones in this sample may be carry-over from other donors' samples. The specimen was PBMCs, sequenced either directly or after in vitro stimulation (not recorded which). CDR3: CASSLDRWTSGKNNEQFF. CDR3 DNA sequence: TGTGCCAGCAGCTTGGACAGGTGGACTAGCGGGAAGAACAATGAGCAGTTCTTC.